The clone carrying this TCR beta chain occurred a few times. No antigen is known for it. This entry comes from a study of glioma-infiltrating T cells. Study-level findings and limits: Tissue and blood shared very few CDR3 sequences. Patients with low tissue-blood divergence carried a signature set of shared blood CDR3 motifs. Gliomas, especially low-grade, showed above-expected tissue-blood divergence; non-neoplastic patients showed below.

Using RNA template, CDR3s of TCR alpha and beta were amplified with iRepertoire arm-PCR. A single record per CDR3 protein comes from TCRdb applying MiXCR to the multiplex PCR reads. The table lists 400,000 or so distinct CDR3 sequences, 41% of them singletons. CDR1 is SEHNR, CDR2 FQNEAQ, per germline (reference sequence). This CDR3 has 14 residues. The V gene lost 5 bases and the J gene lost 3 bases, with 14 bases spanning the gap. The sample comprised glioma tissue, nonneoplastic brain tissue, or PBMCs (not recorded which). The sequence came from a human donor with low-grade glioma or glioblastoma, undergoing nonglioma brain surgery, or in good health (not recorded which). This chain links TRBV7-9 with TRBJ2-7; D gene unclear. Here the CDR3 reads CASSQSSPFYEQYF. The CDR3 bases are TGTGCCAGCAGCCAGAGCAGTCCGTTCTACGAGCAGTACTTC.